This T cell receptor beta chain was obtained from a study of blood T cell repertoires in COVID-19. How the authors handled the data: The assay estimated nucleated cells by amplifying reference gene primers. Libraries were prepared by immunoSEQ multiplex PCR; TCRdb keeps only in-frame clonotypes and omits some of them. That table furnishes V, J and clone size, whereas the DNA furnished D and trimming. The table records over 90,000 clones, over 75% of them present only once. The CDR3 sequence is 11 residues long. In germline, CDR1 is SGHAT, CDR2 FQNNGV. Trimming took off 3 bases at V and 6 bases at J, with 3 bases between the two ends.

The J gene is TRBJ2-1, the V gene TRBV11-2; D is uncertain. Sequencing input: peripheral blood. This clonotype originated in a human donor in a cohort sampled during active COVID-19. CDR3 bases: TGTGCCAGCAGCTTGGCCAATGAGCAGTTCTTC. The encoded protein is CASSLANEQFF.